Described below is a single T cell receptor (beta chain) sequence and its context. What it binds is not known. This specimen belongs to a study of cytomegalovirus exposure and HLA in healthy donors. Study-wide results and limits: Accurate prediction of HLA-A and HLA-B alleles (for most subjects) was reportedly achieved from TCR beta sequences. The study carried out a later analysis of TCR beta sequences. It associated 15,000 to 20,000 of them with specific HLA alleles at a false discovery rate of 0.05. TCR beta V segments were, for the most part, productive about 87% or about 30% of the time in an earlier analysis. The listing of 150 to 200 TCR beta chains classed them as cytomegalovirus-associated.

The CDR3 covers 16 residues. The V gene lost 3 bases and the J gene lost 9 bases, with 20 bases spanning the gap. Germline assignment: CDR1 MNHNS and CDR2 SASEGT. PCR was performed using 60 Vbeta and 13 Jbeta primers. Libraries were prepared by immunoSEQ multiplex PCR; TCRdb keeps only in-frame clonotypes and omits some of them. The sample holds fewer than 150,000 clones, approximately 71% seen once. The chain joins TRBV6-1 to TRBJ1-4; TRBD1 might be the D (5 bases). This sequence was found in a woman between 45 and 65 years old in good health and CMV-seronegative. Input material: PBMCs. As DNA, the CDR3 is TGTGCCAGCAGTGACGGCTTGATTGGGGCTCTCAAAAAACTGTTTTTT. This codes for CASSDGLIGALKKLFF.